A single sample gave rise to the 16 T cell receptor beta chains below, sequenced in a study of blood T cell repertoires in COVID-19. The data were produced by immunoSEQ multiplex PCR, yet TCRdb's version contains in-frame clones alone and is incomplete. In the table there are roughly 290,000 clones, about 89% of which are singletons. Sequencing input: peripheral blood. Source of these receptors: a woman aged 45-65 years who had recovered from COVID-19.

The chain couples TRBV27 to TRBJ2-1, with 7 bases that match TRBD1. The J segment lost 3 bases and the V segment lost 8 bases, leaving 13 bases of the junction unmatched. Germline-derived CDR1 and CDR2 are MNHEY and SMNVEV (reference sequence). This CDR3 spans 16 amino acids. CDR3 nucleotides: TGTGCCAGCGGTCCCCTACAGGGGATCGTCTACAATGAGCAGTTCTTC. Translating it yields CASGPLQGIVYNEQFF.

The genes are TRBV6-6 and TRBJ1-4, with TRBD1 identical over 10 bases. CDR1 MNHNY and CDR2 SVGAGI come from the germline V gene (reference sequence). The junction had 0 bases not matched to a gene; V was cut back by 6 bases and J by 5 bases. The CDR3 has 13 amino acids. The CDR3 sequence is CASRGQGNEKLFF. As DNA, the CDR3 is TGTGCCAGCAGGGGACAGGGGAATGAAAAACTGTTTTTT.

The chain has TRBV4-3 and TRBJ1-1; no clear D gene. Germline loops: CDR1 LGHNA, CDR2 YSLEER. Between the trimmed V and J ends, which lost 3 bases and 3 bases, there was a span of 14 bases. CDR3 size: 15 residues. The CDR3 is CASSQYSNAYTEAFF. CDR3 DNA sequence: TGCGCCAGCAGCCAGTACAGTAACGCGTACACTGAAGCTTTCTTT.

The V and J genes are TRBV6-5 and TRBJ1-2, with unresolved D. CDR1 MNHEY and CDR2 SVGAGI come from the germline V gene. The CDR3 extends over 12 amino acids. V was pared by 5 bases and J by 7 bases, with 11 bases between. The CDR3 DNA follows: TGTGCCAGCAGTAAGGAGGCGTTTGGCTACACCTTC. It translates to CASSKEAFGYTF.

The CDR3 DNA follows: TGTGCCAGCACCCGGGGGGGCAATCAGCCCCAGCATTTT. This encodes CASTRGGNQPQHF. The chain recombines TRBV6-1 with TRBJ1-5; possibly TRBD1 for D (5 bases). This CDR3 has 13 amino acids. In germline, CDR1 is MNHNS, CDR2 SASEGT. V lost 7 bases and J lost 2, with 9 bases in between.

This clone has a single count. The chain has TRBV6-5 and TRBJ2-7; TRBD2 might be the D (6 bases). Germline CDR1 MNHEY, CDR2 SVGAGI. CDR3 length: 15 amino acids. V gave up 7 bases and J gave up 4 bases, with 20 bases separating them. CDR3 in DNA: TGTGCCAGCAAGCTGGTGACCGGGGGAACGTACGAGCAGTACTTC. It specifies CASKLVTGGTYEQYF.

This clone was observed at least ten times. The V and J genes are TRBV5-1 and TRBJ1-4; TRBD1 aligns across 8 bases. Trimming at V came to 2 bases and at J to 8 bases, leaving 5 bases not matched to a gene. Germline lookup yields CDR1 SGHRS and CDR2 YFSETQ. The CDR3 totals 14 residues. CDR3 nucleotide sequence: TGCGCCAGCAGCTTCGGACAGGGAGCGGAAAAACTGTTTTTT. It yields the protein CASSFGQGAEKLFF.

This clone appeared a few times. V usage is TRBV10-3 and J usage is TRBJ1-1; the D is unclear. Trimming cost V 7 bases and J 1 base, with 10 bases left between them. Germline-derived CDR1 and CDR2 are ENHRY and SYGVKD. The CDR3 sequence is 13 residues long. CDR3 loop: CAITTSGNTEAFF. The CDR3 coding sequence is TGTGCCATCACCACTTCAGGGAACACTGAAGCTTTCTTT.

The V call is TRBV12-3 or TRBV12-4, the J call TRBJ2-3, with no clear D. Trimming pared 5 bases from V and 8 bases from J, leaving 8 bases between. The CDR3 contains 11 residues. The CDR3, as DNA: TGTGCCAGCAGTACTCTAGGTACGCAGTATTTT. It specifies CASSTLGTQYF.

This clone was seen at least ten times. The chain couples TRBV19 to TRBJ2-3; TRBD2 aligns across 7 bases. The CDR3 is 13 residues long. Germline CDR1 is LNHDA and CDR2 is SQIVND (reference sequence). The V gene end was trimmed by 4 bases and the J gene end by 3 bases; junction bases not matched to a gene: 1. The CDR3 loop is CASSKLATDTQYF. The CDR3 DNA sequence: TGTGCCAGTAGTAAACTAGCGACAGATACGCAGTATTTT. The full variable domain, in which reference TRBV19 and TRBJ2-3 provide the parts outside the CDR3, is DGGITQSPKYLFRKEGQNVTLSCEQNLNHDAMYWYRQDPGQGLRLIYYSQIVNDFQKGDIAEGYSVSREKKESFPLTVTSAQKNPTAFYLCASSKLATDTQYFGPGTRLTVL.

Notes on this clone: Other DNA sequences from this sample encode an identical CDR3 as well. The V and J genes are TRBV30 and TRBJ2-7, with TRBD1 as a possible D gene (6 bases). This CDR3 spans 13 amino acids. Germline CDR1 GTSNPN, CDR2 SVGIG (reference sequence). Trimming stripped 2 bases from V and 0 bases from J, with 8 bases between. The CDR3 coding sequence is TGTGCCTGGAGTCGAGGGGGCTCCTACGAGCAGTACTTC. Translating it yields CAWSRGGSYEQYF.

The gene calls are TRBV2 and TRBJ2-3, with D perhaps matching TRBD1 (7 bases). There are 13 residues in the CDR3. Trimming removed 8 bases at V and 0 bases at J, with 9 bases between. Germline V CDR1 and CDR2: SNHLY, FYNNEI. The CDR3 DNA is TGTGCCAGCTCAGGGGGGAGCACAGATACGCAGTATTTT. Its protein is CASSGGSTDTQYF. The full variable domain, in which reference TRBV2 and TRBJ2-3 provide the parts outside the CDR3, is EPEVTQTPSHQVTQMGQEVILRCVPISNHLYFYWYRQILGQKVEFLVSFYNNEISEKSEIFDDQFSVERPDGSNFTLKIRSTKLEDSAMYFCASSGGSTDTQYFGPGTRLTVL.

This clone has just one count. The chain has TRBV24-1 and TRBJ2-1; TRBD2 matches at 8 bases. Trimming cost V 5 bases and J 7 bases; bases outside gene matches: 12. This CDR3 comprises 16 residues. Germline V gene data show CDR1 as KGHDR and CDR2 as SFDVKD. CDR3 in DNA: TGTGCCACCAGTGGCGAAACCAGCGGGAGTGGAAATGAGCAGTTCTTC. Translation: CATSGETSGSGNEQFF.

The V call is TRBV18, the J call TRBJ1-2; tentatively, D is TRBD1 (6 bases). CDR1 and CDR2 from the germline V gene are KGHSH and LQKENI. V lost 6 bases and J 1 base, leaving 15 bases between the germline ends. The CDR3 extends over 15 amino acids. This CDR3 is CASSPDRQFNYGYTF. As DNA, the CDR3 is TGTGCCAGCTCCCCGGACAGACAGTTTAACTATGGCTACACCTTC.

This clone was recorded only once. The chain carries TRBV28 and TRBJ1-1; D ambiguous. Germline V gene lookup returns CDR1 MDHEN and CDR2 SYDVKM. The CDR3 length is 15 residues. V lost 5 bases and J 1 base, leaving 14 bases between the germline ends. For the CDR3, the DNA is TGTGCCAGCAGTCCTCAAGAGGGTAGGAACACTGAAGCTTTCTTT. Its protein is CASSPQEGRNTEAFF.

J is TRBJ2-3 and V is TRBV10-1; D not resolved. Trimming took off 3 bases at V and 2 bases at J, with 3 bases between the two ends. The CDR3 has 12 residues. Germline lookup yields CDR1 WNHNN and CDR2 SYGVQD (reference sequence). Written as DNA, the CDR3 is TGCGCCAGCAGTGACAACACAGATACGCAGTATTTT. It yields the protein CASSDNTDTQYF.